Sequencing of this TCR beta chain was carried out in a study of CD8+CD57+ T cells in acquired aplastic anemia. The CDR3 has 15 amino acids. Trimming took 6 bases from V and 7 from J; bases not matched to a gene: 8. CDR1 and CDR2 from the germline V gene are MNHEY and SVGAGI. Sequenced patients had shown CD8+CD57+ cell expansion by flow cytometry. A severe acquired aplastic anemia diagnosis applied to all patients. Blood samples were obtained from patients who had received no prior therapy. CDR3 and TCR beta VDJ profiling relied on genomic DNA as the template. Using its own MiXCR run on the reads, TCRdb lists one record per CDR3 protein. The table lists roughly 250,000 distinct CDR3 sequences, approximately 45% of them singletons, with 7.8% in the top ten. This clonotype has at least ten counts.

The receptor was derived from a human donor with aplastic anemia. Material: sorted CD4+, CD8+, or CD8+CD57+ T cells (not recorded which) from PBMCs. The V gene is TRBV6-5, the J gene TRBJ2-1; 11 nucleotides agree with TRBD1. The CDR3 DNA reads TGTGCCAGCAGCTCCGGGACAGGGGGTGGAAATGAGCAGTTCTTC. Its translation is CASSSGTGGGNEQFF.